The 12 T cell receptor beta chains reported below all come from one sample, sequenced in a study of Graves' ophthalmopathy and Graves' hyperthyroidism. The TCR beta CDR3 regions underwent amplification from RNA transcripts. HTBI-primed first-round RT-PCR preceded second-round multiplex PCR. TCRdb re-called the multiplex PCR reads through MiXCR, storing one row per CDR3 protein. Of about 1.1 million distinct CDR3 sequences in the sample, about two fifths are singletons; the top ten hold roughly 10%. The sequencing input was peripheral blood or thyroid tissue (not recorded which). The receptor source for this set is an adult man with Graves' hyperthyroidism.

The chain is built from TRBV10-3 and TRBJ1-1, with 8 bases aligning to TRBD1. The ends lost 2 bases at V and 4 bases at J; junction bases unmatched: 9. The CDR3 contains 16 residues. Germline values: CDR1 ENHRY, CDR2 SYGVKD. The CDR3: CAISEPHRQGRTEAFF. Here the CDR3 DNA reads TGTGCCATCAGTGAGCCTCACAGACAGGGGCGCACTGAAGCTTTCTTT.

Turning to this clonotype: A read error may explain this, as a much larger clone is one base away. The chain combines TRBV7-2 with TRBJ1-2; 9 nucleotides match TRBD1. V lost 5 bases, J lost 6 bases, and 4 bases stayed unmatched. Germline V lookup: CDR1 SGHTA, CDR2 FQGNSA. CDR3 length: 13 residues. CDR3 DNA sequence: TGTGCCAGCAGCCCCGACAGGGGGAATGGCTACACCTTC. It translates to CASSPDRGNGYTF.

This clonotype has a count of ten or more. The J gene is TRBJ1-1, the V gene TRBV7-2, with 10 nucleotides matching TRBD1. The CDR3 runs to 13 residues. The V gene's germline CDR1 is SGHTA and CDR2 FQGNSA. J was trimmed by 10 bases and V by 6 bases; bases with no gene match: 8. This CDR3 is CASSQDRDRGAFF. The DNA for the CDR3 is TGTGCCAGCAGTCAAGACAGGGACAGGGGAGCTTTCTTT.

A word on this clonotype: The CDR3 does not close with the conserved phenylalanine or tryptophan, likely indicating a read error. The chain links TRBV20-1 to TRBJ1-1; D might be TRBD1 (6 bases). V lost 0 bases, J lost 3 bases, and 11 bases lay in between. Looked up from germline, CDR1 is DFQATT and CDR2 is SNEGSKA (reference sequence). The CDR3 length is 14 residues. The CDR3: CSARDQGWDTEAFV. In DNA form, the CDR3 reads TGCAGTGCTAGAGATCAGGGGTGGGACACTGAAGCTTTCGTT.

This clonotype was counted many times. The chain links TRBV5-1 to TRBJ1-4, with D possibly being TRBD1 (5 bases). Trimming removed 2 bases at V and 9 bases at J, with 14 bases between. This CDR3 region has 14 residues. Looked up from germline, CDR1 is SGHRS and CDR2 is YFSETQ. The CDR3 DNA reads TGCGCCAGCAGCTTCGGTGGGGCGGAACAAAAACTGTTTTTT. This sequence encodes CASSFGGAEQKLFF.

This clonotype was counted ten times or more. The chain recombines TRBV5-1 with TRBJ1-5, with D hard to call. V lost 0 bases and J lost 4, with 17 bases in between. The CDR3 loop spans 17 amino acids. From germline, CDR1 is SGHRS and CDR2 YFSETQ. The CDR3 bases are TGCGCCAGCAGCTTGGTAGGCCAAAATCGAGGGAATCAGCCCCAGCATTTT. Residues: CASSLVGQNRGNQPQHF.

V gene TRBV25-1 combines with J gene TRBJ2-6, with D perhaps matching TRBD1 (6 bases). The CDR3 length is 19 residues. CDR1 MGHDK and CDR2 SYGVNS come from the germline V gene. V was clipped by 5 bases and J by 4 bases, with 24 bases between them. The CDR3 loop is CASSLLVLRTGTGANVLTF. In DNA form, the CDR3 reads TGTGCCAGCAGTTTATTAGTTCTGCGAACAGGGACGGGGGCCAACGTCCTGACTTTC.

This clonotype was counted only a few times. The rearrangement links TRBV10-3 to TRBJ2-5; D is perhaps TRBD1 or TRBD2 (5 bases each). With 10 bases removed from V and 6 bases from J, the gap between germline ends came to 21 bases. The germline V gene encodes CDR1 ENHRY and CDR2 SYGVKD. This CDR3 comprises 14 residues. CDR3 region: CAKTNGGVPKTQYF. CDR3 nucleotide sequence: TGTGCCAAAACTAATGGGGGAGTTCCGAAGACCCAGTACTTC.

This sequence joins TRBV7-9 and TRBJ2-1, with a weak D call TRBD1 (5 bases). The CDR3 contains 13 residues. CDR1 is SEHNR, CDR2 FQNEAQ, per germline (reference sequence). Trimming pared 7 bases from V and 0 bases from J, leaving 7 bases between. The CDR3 bases are TGTGCCAGCAAGGGGCCCTCCTACAATGAGCAGTTCTTC. Translated: CASKGPSYNEQFF. Full variable domain (missing parts from reference TRBV7-9 and TRBJ2-1): DTGVSQNPRHKITKRGQNVTFRCDPISEHNRLYWYRQTLGQGPEFLTYFQNEAQLEKSRLLSDRFSAERPKGSFSTLEIQRTEQGDSAMYLCASKGPSYNEQFFGPGTRLTVL.

Worth noting for this clonotype: A much larger clone is a single base away; this may be a read error. This chain links TRBV7-2 with TRBJ2-5, with TRBD2 matching 10 bases. This CDR3 comprises 15 residues. The germline V gene encodes CDR1 SGHTA and CDR2 FQGNSA. Trimming removed 2 bases from V and 9 bases from J; junction bases left unmatched: 9. The chain's CDR3 is CASSLKAGGYEAQYF. The CDR3 bases are TGTGCCAGCAGCTTAAAAGCGGGAGGGTACGAGGCCCAGTACTTC.

This clonotype was picked up a small number of times. Likely a read error: the CDR3 ends without its conserved phenylalanine or tryptophan. CDR3 DNA sequence: TGTGCCAGCAGCTTAGCGGGGGGGGCGAACTACGAGCAGTACCTC. It is translated as CASSLAGGANYEQYL. This sequence joins TRBV11-2 and TRBJ2-7, with 8 bases fitting TRBD2. Trimming cost V 1 base and J 3 bases; bases outside gene matches: 5. This CDR3 is built from 15 residues. Germline-derived CDR1 and CDR2 are SGHAT and FQNNGV.

Comment on this clonotype: Germline is not matched at one junction end, which may reflect a read error. The chain employs TRBV29-1 and TRBJ1-2; the D is unclear. Germline CDR1 reads SQVTM; CDR2 reads ANQGSEA. The CDR3 length is 11 residues. The CDR3 protein is CSVEDGGSHSF. The CDR3 region has the DNA TGCAGCGTTGAAGACGGCGGGAGCCACTCCTTC.